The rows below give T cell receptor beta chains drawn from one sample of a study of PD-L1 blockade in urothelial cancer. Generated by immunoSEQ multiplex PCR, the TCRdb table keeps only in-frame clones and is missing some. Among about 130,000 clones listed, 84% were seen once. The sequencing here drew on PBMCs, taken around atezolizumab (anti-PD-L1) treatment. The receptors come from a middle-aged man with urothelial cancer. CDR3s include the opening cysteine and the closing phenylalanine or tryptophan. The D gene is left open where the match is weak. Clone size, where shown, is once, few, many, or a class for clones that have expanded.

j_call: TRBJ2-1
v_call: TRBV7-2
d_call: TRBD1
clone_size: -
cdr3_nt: TGTGCCAGCAGCCCAAGACAGGGTGGTGAGCAGTTCTTC
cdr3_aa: CASSPRQGGEQFF

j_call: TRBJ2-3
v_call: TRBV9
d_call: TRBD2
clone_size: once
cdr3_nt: TGTGCCAGCAGCCCCCGGTATGGGACTAGCGGGAACACAGATACGCAGTATTTT
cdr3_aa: CASSPRYGTSGNTDTQYF

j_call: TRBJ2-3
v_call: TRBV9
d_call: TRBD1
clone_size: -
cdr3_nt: TGTGCCAGCAGTAGGGACAGGGAGGTAGATACGCAGTATTTT
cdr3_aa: CASSRDREVDTQYF

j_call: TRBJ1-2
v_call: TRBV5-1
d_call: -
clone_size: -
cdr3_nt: TGCGCCAGCAGCTCCGGGGGGGGCTATGGCTACACCTTC
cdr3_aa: CASSSGGGYGYTF

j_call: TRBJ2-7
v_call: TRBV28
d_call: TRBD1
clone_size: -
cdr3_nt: TGTGCCACGCTAGATCGGGACAGGAAAACCTACGAGCAGTACTTC
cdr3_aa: CATLDRDRKTYEQYF

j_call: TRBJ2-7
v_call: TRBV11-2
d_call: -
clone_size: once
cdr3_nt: TGTGCCAGCAGCTTAGGGGGTGCAGCGCCTGGGGGGTACGAGCAGTACTTC
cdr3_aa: CASSLGGAAPGGYEQYF

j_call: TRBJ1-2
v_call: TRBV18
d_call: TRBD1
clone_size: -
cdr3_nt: TGTGCCAGCTCCGCGGACAGGGGGCGTAACTATGGCTACACCTTC
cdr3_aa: CASSADRGRNYGYTF

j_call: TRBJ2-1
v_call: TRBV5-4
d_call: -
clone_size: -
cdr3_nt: TGTGCCAGCAGCTTGGCCCAGAGGGAGAGGTCCTACAATGAGCAGTTCTTC
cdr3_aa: CASSLAQRERSYNEQFF

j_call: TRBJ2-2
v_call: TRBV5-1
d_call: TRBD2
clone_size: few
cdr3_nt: TGCGCCAGCAGCTTGGCCGGGGGGGTGAACACCGGGGAGCTGTTTTTT
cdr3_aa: CASSLAGGVNTGELFF

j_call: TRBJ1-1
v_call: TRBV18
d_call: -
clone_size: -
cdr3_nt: TGTGCCAGCTCACCACAGGGACAGAACACTGAAGCTTTCTTT
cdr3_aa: CASSPQGQNTEAFF

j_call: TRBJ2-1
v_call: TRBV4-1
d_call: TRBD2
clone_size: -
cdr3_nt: TGCGCCAGCAGCCAATGGGGGGGGGCTAGCGGGAGGGCCAATGAGCAGTTCTTC
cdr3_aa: CASSQWGGASGRANEQFF

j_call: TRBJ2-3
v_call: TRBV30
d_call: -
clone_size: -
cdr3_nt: TGTGCCTGGAGCACCCGGGATACGCAGTATTTT
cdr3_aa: CAWSTRDTQYF

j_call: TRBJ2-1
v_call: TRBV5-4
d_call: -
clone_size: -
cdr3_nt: TGTGCCACGGGGAAGGGCTCCTACAATGAGCAGTTCTTC
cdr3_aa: CATGKGSYNEQFF

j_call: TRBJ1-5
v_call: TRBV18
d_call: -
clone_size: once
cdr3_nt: TGTGCCAGCTCCCCCTCTTCCAATCAGCCCCAGCATTTT
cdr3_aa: CASSPSSNQPQHF

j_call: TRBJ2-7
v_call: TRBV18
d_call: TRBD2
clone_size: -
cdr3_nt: TGTGCCAGCGGACTAGCGGGAGTCAGCTCCTACGAGCAGTACTTC
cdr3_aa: CASGLAGVSSYEQYF

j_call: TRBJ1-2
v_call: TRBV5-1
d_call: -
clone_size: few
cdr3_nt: TGCGCCAGCAGCTTGGCCTTTGGAGAAATTTTTGGCTACACCTTC
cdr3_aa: CASSLAFGEIFGYTF

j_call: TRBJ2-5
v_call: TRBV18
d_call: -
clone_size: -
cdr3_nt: TGTGCCAGCTCCGGCTGGGGCGGCCAAGAGACCCAGTACTTC
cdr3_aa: CASSGWGGQETQYF

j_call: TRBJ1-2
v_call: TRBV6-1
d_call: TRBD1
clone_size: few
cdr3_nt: TGTGCCAGCCGTACTGGGACAGGGGACAACTATGGCTACACCTTC
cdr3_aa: CASRTGTGDNYGYTF

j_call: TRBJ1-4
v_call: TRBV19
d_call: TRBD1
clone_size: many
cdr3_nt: TGTGCCAGTAGTACACTGCAGGGGGCGAGAGAAAAACTGTTTTTT
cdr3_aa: CASSTLQGAREKLFF

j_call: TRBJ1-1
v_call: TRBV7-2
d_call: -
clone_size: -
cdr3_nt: TGTGCCAGCAGCTTAGAACCGCGGAGAGAAGCTTTCTTT
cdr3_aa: CASSLEPRREAFF

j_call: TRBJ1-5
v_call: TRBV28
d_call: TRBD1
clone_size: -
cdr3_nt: TGTGCCAGCAGTTTAAGGGGGCCGAGCCTACATCAGCCCCAGCATTTT
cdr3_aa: CASSLRGPSLHQPQHF

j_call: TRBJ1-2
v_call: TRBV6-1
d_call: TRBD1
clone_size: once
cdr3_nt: TGTGCCAGCAGTGAAGGCGACGGGTCGAAAGGACAGGGGAGTGGGGCTAACTATGGCTACACCTTC
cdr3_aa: CASSEGDGSKGQGSGANYGYTF

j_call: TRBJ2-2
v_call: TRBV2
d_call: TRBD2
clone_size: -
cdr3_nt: TGTGCCAGCAGGAAAGCGGGAGGGCCACGGGAGCTGTTTTTT
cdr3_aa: CASRKAGGPRELFF

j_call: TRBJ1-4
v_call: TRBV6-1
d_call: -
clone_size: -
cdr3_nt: TGTGCCAGCAGTGGCGGGGGCCGAAATGAAAAACTGTTTTTT
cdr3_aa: CASSGGGRNEKLFF

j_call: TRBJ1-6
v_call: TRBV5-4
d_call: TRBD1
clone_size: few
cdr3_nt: TGTGCCAGCAGCCCGGGACAGAGCTATAATTCACCCCTCCACTTT
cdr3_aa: CASSPGQSYNSPLHF

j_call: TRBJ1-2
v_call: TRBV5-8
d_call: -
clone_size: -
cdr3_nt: TGTGCCAGCAGCTTGGAGTCAGTCCACTTC
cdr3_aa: CASSLESVHF

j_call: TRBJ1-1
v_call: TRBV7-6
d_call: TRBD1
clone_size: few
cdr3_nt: TGTGCCAGCAGCTCGGGACAGTCCCTAACTGAAGCTTTCTTT
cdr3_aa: CASSSGQSLTEAFF

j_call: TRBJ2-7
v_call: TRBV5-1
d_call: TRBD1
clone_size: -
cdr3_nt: TGCGCCAGCAGCTCACCTCCGACAGGGAGAACCTACGAGCAGTACTTC
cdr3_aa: CASSSPPTGRTYEQYF

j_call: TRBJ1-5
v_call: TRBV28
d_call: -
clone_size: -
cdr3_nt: TGTGCCACCAAAGGAGGTCAGCCCCAGCATTTT
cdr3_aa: CATKGGQPQHF

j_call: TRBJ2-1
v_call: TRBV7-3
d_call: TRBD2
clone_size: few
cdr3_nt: TGTGCCAGCAGCCGGAGTAGCGGGACCTACAATGAGCAGTTCTTC
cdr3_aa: CASSRSSGTYNEQFF

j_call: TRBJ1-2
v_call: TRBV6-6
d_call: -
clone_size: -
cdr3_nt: TGTGCCAGCAGTTATGCGGGGGGTAACTATGGCTACACCTTC
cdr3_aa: CASSYAGGNYGYTF

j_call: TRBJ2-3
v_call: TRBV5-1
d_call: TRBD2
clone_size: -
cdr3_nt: TGCGCCAGCAGCTTGGGGACTAGCGGGATTGATACGCAGTATTTT
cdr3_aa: CASSLGTSGIDTQYF

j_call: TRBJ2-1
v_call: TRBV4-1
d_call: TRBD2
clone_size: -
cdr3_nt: TGCGCCAGCAGCCACAGACTAGCGGGAGCGAATGAGCAGTTCTTC
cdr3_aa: CASSHRLAGANEQFF

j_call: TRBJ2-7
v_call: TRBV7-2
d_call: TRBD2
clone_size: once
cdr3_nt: TGTGCCAGCAGCTTAAGCCGCGGGAGTGACGAGCAGTACTTC
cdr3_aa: CASSLSRGSDEQYF

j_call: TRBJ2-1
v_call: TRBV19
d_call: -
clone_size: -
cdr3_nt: TGTGCCAGTACAACCGGGAACCACCTCTACAATGAGCAGTTCTTC
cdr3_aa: CASTTGNHLYNEQFF

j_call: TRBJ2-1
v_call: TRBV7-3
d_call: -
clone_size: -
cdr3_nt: TGTGCCAGCAGCTTAGGCCCCCACAATGAGCAGTTCTTC
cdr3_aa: CASSLGPHNEQFF

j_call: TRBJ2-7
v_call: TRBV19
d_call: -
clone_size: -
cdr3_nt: TGTGCCAGTAGTATCGGTTTACAGGCCTACGAGCAGTACTTC
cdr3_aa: CASSIGLQAYEQYF

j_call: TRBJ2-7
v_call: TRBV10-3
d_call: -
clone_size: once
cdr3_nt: TGTGCCATCAGTGAACAGACAGCGAGCTCCTACGAGCAGTACTTC
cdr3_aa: CAISEQTASSYEQYF

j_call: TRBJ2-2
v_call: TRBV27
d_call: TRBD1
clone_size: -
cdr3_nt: TGTGCCAGCAGCAAAGACAGGGGGCGCGGGGAGCTGTTTTTT
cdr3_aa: CASSKDRGRGELFF

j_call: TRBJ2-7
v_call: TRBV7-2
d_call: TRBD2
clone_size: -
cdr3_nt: TGTGCCAGCAGCCGCCAGCTGTCTAGCGGACGCCGGACGGGCGAGCAGTACTTC
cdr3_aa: CASSRQLSSGRRTGEQYF

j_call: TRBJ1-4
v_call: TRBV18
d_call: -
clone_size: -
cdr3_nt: TGTGCCAGCTCACCTCGGGGGACCTCAAATGAAAAACTGTTTTTT
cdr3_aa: CASSPRGTSNEKLFF

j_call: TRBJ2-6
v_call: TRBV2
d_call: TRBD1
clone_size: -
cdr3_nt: TGTGCCAGCCCGTCCGGGACAGGGGCCGGCTCTGGGGCCAACGTCCTGACTTTC
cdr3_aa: CASPSGTGAGSGANVLTF

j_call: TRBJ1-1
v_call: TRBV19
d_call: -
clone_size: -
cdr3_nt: TGTGCCAGTAGCGAGCAGGGAAACACTGAAGCTTTCTTT
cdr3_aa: CASSEQGNTEAFF

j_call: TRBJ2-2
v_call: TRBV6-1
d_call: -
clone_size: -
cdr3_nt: TGTGCCAGCAGGCTCGAGACCGGGGAGCTGTTTTTT
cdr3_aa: CASRLETGELFF

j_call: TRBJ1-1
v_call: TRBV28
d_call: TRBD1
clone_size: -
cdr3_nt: TGTGCCAGCAAGAGGGACAGGGGGGGCACTGAAGCTTTCTTT
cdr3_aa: CASKRDRGGTEAFF

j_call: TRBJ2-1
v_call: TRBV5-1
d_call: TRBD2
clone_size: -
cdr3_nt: TGCGCCAGCCACCAAGGGACTAGCGGACCAGAGCAGTTCTTC
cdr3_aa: CASHQGTSGPEQFF

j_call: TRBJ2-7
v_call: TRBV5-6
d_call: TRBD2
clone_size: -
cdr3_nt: TGTGCCAGCAGCTTGGGCCCCACTAGCGACTCGATCTACGAGCAGTACTTC
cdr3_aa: CASSLGPTSDSIYEQYF

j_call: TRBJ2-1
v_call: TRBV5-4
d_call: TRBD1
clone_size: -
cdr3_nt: TGTGCCAGCAGCCCGACAGGGGTGGGCAATGAGCAGTTCTTC
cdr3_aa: CASSPTGVGNEQFF

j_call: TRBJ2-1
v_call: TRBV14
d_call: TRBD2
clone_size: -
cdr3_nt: TGTGCCAGCAGCCGACTAGCAACGAGCTCCTACAATGAGCAGTTCTTC
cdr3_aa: CASSRLATSSYNEQFF

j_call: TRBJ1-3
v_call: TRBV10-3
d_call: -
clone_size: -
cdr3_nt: TGTGCCATCAGTGAGTCCCCATCCGGCTCTGGAAACACCATATATTTT
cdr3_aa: CAISESPSGSGNTIYF

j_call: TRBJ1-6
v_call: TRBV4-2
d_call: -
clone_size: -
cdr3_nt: TGTGCCAGCAGCCAAGTGAAGGTCGGGGATAATTCACCCCTCCACTTT
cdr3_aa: CASSQVKVGDNSPLHF

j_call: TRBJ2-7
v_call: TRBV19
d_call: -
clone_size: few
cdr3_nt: TGTGCCAGTAGTATAGGCAGGGGAAGCTCCTACGAGCAGTACTTC
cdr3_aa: CASSIGRGSSYEQYF